The 28 T cell receptor beta chains listed next were all sequenced from one sample in a study of CD8+ T cells in alopecia areata. Following extraction, RNA underwent reverse transcription to cDNA, which served as the sequencing template. The method was immunoSEQ multiplex PCR; TCRdb's version includes in-frame clones alone and lacks a portion of them. The sample contains about 200,000 clones, roughly three fifths of which appear only once. The material sequenced was CD8+ T cells sorted from blood. The origin of the receptors is a human donor in good health.

The chain employs TRBV4-2 and TRBJ2-5; D is unclear. CDR3 length equals 12 residues. V was pared by 4 bases and J by 5 bases, with 8 bases between. CDR1 is LGHNA, CDR2 YNFKEQ, per germline. The CDR3 DNA is TGTGCCAGCAGCCTCGATGGGGAGACCCAGTACTTC. This translates into CASSLDGETQYF.

The V gene is TRBV29-1, the J gene TRBJ1-2, with D possibly matching TRBD1 (6 bases). The CDR3 is 10 residues long. Trimming stripped 6 bases from V and 8 bases from J, with 10 bases between. Germline loops: CDR1 SQVTM, CDR2 ANQGSEA. The CDR3 coding sequence is TGCAGCGTCCCTGACAGGGGCTACACCTTC. Encoded protein: CSVPDRGYTF. Combining the CDR3 with reference TRBV29-1 and TRBJ1-2 gives the whole variable domain SAVISQKPSRDICQRGTSLTIQCQVDSQVTMMFWYRQQPGQSLTLIATANQGSEATYESGFVIDKFPISRPNLTFSTLTVSNMSPEDSSIYLCSVPDRGYTFGSGTRLTVV.

The chain uses TRBV29-1 and TRBJ1-1; D perhaps matches TRBD1 (5 bases). This CDR3 spans 15 amino acids. V was shortened by 0 bases and J by 1 base, with 12 bases between the two germline ends. Germline V gene lookup returns CDR1 SQVTM and CDR2 ANQGSEA. The CDR3 here is CSVEDLSGRNTEAFF. CDR3 nucleotide sequence: TGCAGCGTTGAAGATTTATCAGGGCGGAACACTGAAGCTTTCTTT. The full variable domain, its missing parts supplied by reference TRBV29-1 and TRBJ1-1, is SAVISQKPSRDICQRGTSLTIQCQVDSQVTMMFWYRQQPGQSLTLIATANQGSEATYESGFVIDKFPISRPNLTFSTLTVSNMSPEDSSIYLCSVEDLSGRNTEAFFGQGTRLTVV.

V and J are TRBV6-1 and TRBJ1-5; 7 bases fit TRBD1. CDR3 length: 15 residues. Germline V gene sequence: CDR1 MNHNS, CDR2 SASEGT. V was pared by 1 base and J by 2 bases, with 2 bases of the junction left unmatched. CDR3 region: CASSEGGGGNQPQHF. The CDR3 region has the DNA TGTGCCAGCAGTGAAGGAGGGGGCGGCAATCAGCCCCAGCATTTT.

This rearrangement joins TRBV6-5 to TRBJ2-7; D call uncertain. This CDR3 is 12 amino acids long. Germline V gene sequence: CDR1 MNHEY, CDR2 SVGAGI. V lost 5 bases and J 3 bases, leaving 8 bases between the germline ends. The CDR3, as DNA: TGTGCCAGCAGTCCGGGCAGCTACGAGCAGTACTTC. This gives the protein CASSPGSYEQYF.

This clone has only one observation. The rearrangement links TRBV5-6 to TRBJ2-2; D call uncertain. Germline V CDR1 and CDR2: SGHDT, YYEEEE. V lost 0 bases to trimming and J lost 4 bases, with 4 bases between them. The CDR3 sequence is 13 residues long. The CDR3: CASSLGSTGELFF. The DNA of the CDR3 is TGTGCCAGCAGCTTGGGTAGCACCGGGGAGCTGTTTTTT.

The rearrangement links TRBV6-5 to TRBJ2-5, with D perhaps matching TRBD2 (6 bases). Trimming removed 5 bases at V and 5 bases at J, with 18 bases between. Germline V lookup: CDR1 MNHEY, CDR2 SVGAGI. This CDR3 comprises 15 residues. The CDR3 DNA sequence: TGTGCCAGCAGTCCCCGACTAGACGGCGGGGAGACCCAGTACTTC. It is translated as CASSPRLDGGETQYF.

In its sample, this clone was seen a few times. This chain links TRBV27 with TRBJ2-2, with 7 bases matching TRBD1. The CDR3 totals 14 residues. The V gene end was trimmed by 8 bases and the J gene end by 7 bases; junction bases not matched to a gene: 10. The germline CDR1 and CDR2 sequences are MNHEY and SMNVEV (reference sequence). The CDR3 loop reads CASGGDRDGGELFF. CDR3 sequence (DNA): TGTGCCAGCGGCGGCGACAGGGACGGCGGGGAGCTGTTTTTT.

This clone was counted a few times. The CDR3 DNA reads as TGTGCCAGCAGTGAAGTGTGGGCCTCAGGTACGCAGTATTTT. This sequence encodes CASSEVWASGTQYF. The chain employs TRBV2 and TRBJ2-3; D gene uncertain. The CDR3 loop spans 14 amino acids. Germline CDR1 SNHLY, CDR2 FYNNEI. The V end was cut by 1 base, the J end by 8 bases, with 13 bases between.

The CDR3 region is CASSWPGPLGETQYF. The CDR3 nucleotides read TGTGCCAGCAGCTGGCCGGGACCCCTGGGGGAGACCCAGTACTTC. This chain joins TRBV7-9 and TRBJ2-5, with D perhaps given as TRBD1 or TRBD2 (5 bases each). The CDR3 has 15 residues. V lost 4 bases, J lost 5 bases, and 17 bases lay in between. Germline CDR1 reads SEHNR; CDR2 reads FQNEAQ (reference sequence).

This sequence joins TRBV2 and TRBJ1-5; 12 nucleotides match TRBD1. Germline assignment: CDR1 SNHLY and CDR2 FYNNEI. V dropped 4 bases and J dropped 0; count of bases not matched to a gene: 4. The CDR3 runs 17 residues. CDR3: CASSAGQGAVSNQPQHF. DNA of the CDR3: TGTGCCAGCAGTGCGGGACAGGGGGCAGTTAGCAATCAGCCCCAGCATTTT.

The genes are TRBV30 and TRBJ2-5; D possibly uses TRBD1 or TRBD2 (6 bases each). The V gene's germline CDR1 is GTSNPN and CDR2 SVGIG (reference sequence). V gave up 0 bases and J gave up 4 bases, with 15 bases separating them. The CDR3 is made up of 15 amino acids. Here the CDR3 DNA reads TGTGCCTGGAGTGTACAATGGGGGGCTGGAGAGACCCAGTACTTC. Translated: CAWSVQWGAGETQYF. Combining the CDR3 with reference TRBV30 and TRBJ2-5 gives the whole variable domain SQTIHQWPATLVQPVGSPLSLECTVEGTSNPNLYWYRQAAGRGLQLLFYSVGIGQISSEVPQNLSASRPQDRQFILSSKKLLLSDSGFYLCAWSVQWGAGETQYFGPGTRLLVL.

V gene TRBV19 combines with J gene TRBJ2-3; D call uncertain. The V end was cut by 5 bases, the J end by 6 bases, with 12 bases between. Per germline, CDR1 LNHDA and CDR2 SQIVND (reference sequence). CDR3 length equals 13 residues. The CDR3 coding sequence is TGTGCCAGTAGTGCCCTCCTCACGGATACGCAGTATTTT. Protein sequence: CASSALLTDTQYF.

The chain recombines TRBV12-5 with TRBJ2-3; the D gene is possibly TRBD2 (6 bases). Germline V gene data show CDR1 as LGHNT and CDR2 as FRNRAP. The CDR3 consists of 15 residues. V gave up 1 base and J gave up 0 bases, with 8 bases separating them. Here the CDR3 DNA reads TGTGCTAGTGGTTTGGGCGGGGCCAGCACAGATACGCAGTATTTT. Translated, it gives CASGLGGASTDTQYF.

This chain connects TRBV30 to TRBJ2-1, with a tentative D call TRBD2 (6 bases). This CDR3 comprises 13 residues. CDR1 GTSNPN and CDR2 SVGIG come from the germline V gene (reference sequence). V lost 0 bases to trimming and J lost 6 bases, with 9 bases between them. CDR3 amino acids: CAWSVGRGNEQFF. The CDR3 region has the DNA TGTGCCTGGAGTGTAGGGCGGGGCAATGAGCAGTTCTTC.

The CDR3 spells CASCDGWYNEQFF. Written as DNA, the CDR3 is TGTGCCAGCTGCGACGGGTGGTACAATGAGCAGTTCTTC. The genes are TRBV5-6 and TRBJ2-1, with unresolved D. The CDR3 spans 13 residues. The V gene lost 7 bases and the J gene lost 4 bases, with 12 bases spanning the gap. Germline V gene lookup returns CDR1 SGHDT and CDR2 YYEEEE.

This clone was counted a few times. The V gene is TRBV27, the J gene TRBJ2-1, with 11 nucleotides matching TRBD2. V dropped 3 bases and J dropped 6; count of bases not matched to a gene: 4. CDR3 size: 15 residues. Germline values: CDR1 MNHEY, CDR2 SMNVEV (reference sequence). This CDR3 is CASSFLAGGGNEQFF. The CDR3 DNA follows: TGTGCCAGCAGTTTCCTAGCGGGGGGTGGCAATGAGCAGTTCTTC.

DNA of the CDR3: TGTGCCACCGGTAGAGGGGCCATGAACACTGAAGCTTTCTTT. This gives the protein CATGRGAMNTEAFF. This sequence joins TRBV15 and TRBJ1-1, with D tentatively TRBD1 (5 bases). The CDR3 has 14 amino acids. Germline values: CDR1 LNHNV, CDR2 YYDKDF (reference sequence). V shed 8 bases and J shed 0 bases, with 13 bases lying between them.

The genes are TRBV7-9 and TRBJ1-2, with D perhaps matching TRBD1 (6 bases). Deletions cut 4 bases from V and 2 bases from J, with 8 bases between. The germline V gene encodes CDR1 SEHNR and CDR2 FQNEAQ (reference sequence). The CDR3 runs to 13 residues. This chain's CDR3 is CASSSGQNYGYTF. The CDR3 coding sequence is TGTGCCAGCAGCTCCGGACAGAACTATGGCTACACCTTC.

The sample holds one count of this clone. The V call is TRBV13, the J call TRBJ2-1; maybe TRBD1 (6 bases). Germline assignment: CDR1 PRHDT and CDR2 FYEKMQ (reference sequence). The CDR3 consists of 13 residues. Trimming stripped 6 bases from V and 4 bases from J, with 10 bases between. CDR3 region: CASRKQGYNEQFF. CDR3 nucleotides: TGTGCCAGCAGGAAACAGGGTTACAATGAGCAGTTCTTC.

Of note for this clone: The identical CDR3 is also encoded by other nucleotide sequences in the sample. The rearrangement joins TRBV14 to TRBJ1-2; no reliable D call. V was clipped by 0 bases and J by 5 bases, with 7 bases between them. Germline CDR1 is SGHDN and CDR2 is FVKESK. The length of the CDR3 is 13 residues. The CDR3 protein is CASSQDRRYGYTF. The CDR3 nucleotides read TGTGCCAGCAGCCAAGATAGGCGGTATGGCTACACCTTC.

CDR3: CASSVSQGGGYTF. The CDR3 nucleotides read TGTGCCAGCAGTGTCTCACAGGGGGGTGGCTACACCTTC. The chain couples TRBV25-1 to TRBJ1-2; 8 bases are shared with TRBD1. This CDR3 contains 13 residues. V was clipped by 4 bases and J by 7 bases; unmatched bases: 5. Germline V gene sequence: CDR1 MGHDK, CDR2 SYGVNS.

V gene TRBV6-5 combines with J gene TRBJ1-2; maybe TRBD1 (6 bases). The CDR3 has 15 amino acids. Looked up from germline, CDR1 is MNHEY and CDR2 is SVGAGI. Trimming took off 5 bases at V and 6 bases at J, with 19 bases between the two ends. The CDR3 sequence: CASSPTPGARDGYTF. The CDR3 DNA follows: TGTGCCAGCAGTCCGACTCCAGGGGCCAGGGATGGCTACACCTTC.

The DNA for the CDR3 is TGCGCCAGCAGTGAGTCCGACTATGGCTACACCTTC. It translates to CASSESDYGYTF. The gene calls are TRBV10-2 and TRBJ1-2; D uncertain. Per germline, CDR1 WSHSY and CDR2 SAAADI. The CDR3 has 12 residues. Trimming shortened V by 0 bases and J by 3 bases, and 2 bases separated the two germline ends.

A few counts support this clone. This chain links TRBV27 with TRBJ2-7; D may correspond to TRBD1 or TRBD2 (5 bases each). There are 13 residues in the CDR3. Germline loops: CDR1 MNHEY, CDR2 SMNVEV (reference sequence). V lost 6 bases and J lost 3, with 12 bases in between. The CDR3: CASSWGPHYEQYF. The CDR3 DNA is TGTGCCAGCAGCTGGGGACCCCACTACGAGCAGTACTTC.

The table lists this clone with a few counts. The gene calls are TRBV5-1 and TRBJ1-1; 8 positions match TRBD1. The CDR3 consists of 15 residues. The junction had 8 bases not matched to a gene; V was cut back by 3 bases and J by 4 bases. Germline V gene lookup returns CDR1 SGHRS and CDR2 YFSETQ. The DNA for the CDR3 is TGCGCCAGCAGCTGGACGACAGGGGTCGGCACTGAAGCTTTCTTT. Protein sequence: CASSWTTGVGTEAFF.

This rearrangement joins TRBV29-1 to TRBJ2-5; TRBD2 might be the D (5 bases). The CDR3 sequence is 13 residues long. Germline CDR1 and CDR2: SQVTM and ANQGSEA. V dropped 3 bases and J dropped 5 bases, with 13 bases sitting between them. The CDR3, as DNA: TGCAGCGTTGATACGTCGGGGTCGGAGACCCAGTACTTC. It is translated as CSVDTSGSETQYF.

This clone occurred once. This chain links TRBV13 with TRBJ1-2; tentatively, D is TRBD1 (5 bases). Germline V gives CDR1 PRHDT, CDR2 FYEKMQ (reference sequence). The CDR3 sequence is 14 residues long. Trimming stripped 0 bases from V and 6 bases from J, with 11 bases between. The CDR3 nucleotides are TGTGCCAGCAGCTTAGGTAGGGGTGGCGATGGCTACACCTTC. Translation: CASSLGRGGDGYTF.